This T cell receptor beta chain was captured in a study of T cell responses to AZD1222 COVID-19 vaccine. Concerning this clone: Its antigen remains unidentified.

Study-wide results and caveats: Researchers took repertoire samples only after the peak T cell response had come.

Germline-derived CDR1 and CDR2 are MNHEY and SVGAGI. Trimming cost V 4 bases and J 1 base, with 10 bases left between them. The CDR3 has 14 amino acids. Measured with immunoSEQ multiplex PCR; TCRdb has only the in-frame clones, and not every one. Altogether about 200,000 clones are present, around 92% being singletons, with the ten largest covering over 1%. The sequences come from peripheral blood, collected on day 0 of AZD1222 vaccination. The rearrangement links TRBV6-5 to TRBJ1-1; D may be TRBD1 (5 bases). This TCR was sampled from an adult in good health. Here the CDR3 reads CASSWVTGNTEAFF. The CDR3 bases are TGTGCCAGCAGTTGGGTTACAGGGAACACTGAAGCTTTCTTT.